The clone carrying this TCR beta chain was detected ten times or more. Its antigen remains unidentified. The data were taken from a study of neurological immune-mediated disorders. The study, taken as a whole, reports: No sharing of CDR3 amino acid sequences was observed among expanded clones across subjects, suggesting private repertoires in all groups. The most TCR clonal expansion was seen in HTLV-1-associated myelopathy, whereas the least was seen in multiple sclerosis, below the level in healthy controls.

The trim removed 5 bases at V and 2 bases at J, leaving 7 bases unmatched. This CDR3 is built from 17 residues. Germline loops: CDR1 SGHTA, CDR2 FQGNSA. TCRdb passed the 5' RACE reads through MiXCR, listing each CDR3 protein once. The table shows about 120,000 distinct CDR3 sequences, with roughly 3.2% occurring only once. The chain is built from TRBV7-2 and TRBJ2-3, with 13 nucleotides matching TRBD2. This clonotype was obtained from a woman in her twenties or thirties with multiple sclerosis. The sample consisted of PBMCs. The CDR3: CASSPRTSGGLTDTQYF. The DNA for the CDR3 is TGTGCCAGCAGCCCGAGGACTAGCGGGGGCCTCACAGATACGCAGTATTTT. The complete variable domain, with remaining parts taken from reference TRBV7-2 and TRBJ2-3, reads GAGVSQSPSNKVTEKGKDVELRCDPISGHTALYWYRQSLGQGLEFLIYFQGNSAPDKSGLPSDRFSAERTGGSVSTLTIQRTQQEDSAVYLCASSPRTSGGLTDTQYFGPGTRLTVL.